Below, 5 T cell receptor beta chains from the same sample are listed, as sequenced in a study of beta chain features in type 1 diabetes. Sequencing targeted expressed TCRB transcripts, as all isolated RNA had been reverse transcribed. Profiled with immunoSEQ multiplex PCR; TCRdb holds only in-frame clones, not every one. The sample lists almost 250,000 clones, 13% to 15% occurring once. The sample was naive CD4+ T cells from blood. The receptors stem from a woman aged 40 to 50 in good health.

This chain connects TRBV27 to TRBJ1-1, with D possibly being TRBD1 (5 bases). Between the trimmed V and J ends, which lost 6 bases and 1 base, there was a span of 12 bases. Germline V CDR1 and CDR2: MNHEY, SMNVEV (reference sequence). CDR3 length: 14 residues. The CDR3 DNA reads TGTGCCAGCAGAAGGGCAGGGTCGAACACTGAAGCTTTCTTT. It translates to CASRRAGSNTEAFF.

Notes on this clone: Other DNA sequences within the sample encode an identical CDR3. V and J are TRBV25-1 and TRBJ1-3; D may be TRBD1 (5 bases). The germline CDR1 and CDR2 sequences are MGHDK and SYGVNS. The CDR3 is made up of 16 amino acids. V was shortened by 6 bases and J by 1 base, with 16 bases between the two germline ends. CDR3 coding DNA: TGTGCCAGCAGCGGGGGAAGCTCGGGGTCTGGAAACACCATATATTTT. As protein: CASSGGSSGSGNTIYF.

The chain employs TRBV5-1 and TRBJ2-5; 7 nucleotides line up with TRBD2. The CDR3 has 15 residues. Germline V gene data show CDR1 as SGHRS and CDR2 as YFSETQ. The junction had 6 bases not matched to a gene; V was cut back by 0 bases and J by 4 bases. CDR3 nucleotides: TGCGCCAGCAGCTTGGTTGGGAGGGAGTCAGAGACCCAGTACTTC. Its translation: CASSLVGRESETQYF.

In this sample, this clone turned up a few times. The chain uses TRBV6-1 and TRBJ2-7; possible D gene TRBD1, 6 bases. The CDR3 runs 16 residues. The V end lost 4 bases, the J end lost 0 bases, and 16 bases lay between the germline ends. CDR1 is MNHNS and CDR2 is SASEGT in the germline V gene. CDR3 loop: CASSGIGQPSSYEQYF. CDR3 in DNA: TGTGCCAGCAGTGGGATAGGACAGCCATCCTCCTACGAGCAGTACTTC.

This clone has more than one count but fewer than ten. A read error may account for a junction end that differs from germline. The chain carries TRBV2 and TRBJ1-2; 10 positions agree with TRBD1. Germline CDR1 is SNHLY and CDR2 is FYNNEI. There are 17 residues in the CDR3. The CDR3: CASREGTGATANYGYTF. The CDR3 nucleotides read TGTGCCAGCAGGGAAGGGACAGGGGCCACAGCTAACTATGGCTACACCTTC. Together with reference TRBV2 and TRBJ1-2, the CDR3 gives the full variable domain: EPEVTQTPSHQVTQMGQEVILRCVPISNHLYFYWYRQILGQKVEFLVSFYNNEISEKSEIFDDQFSVERPDGSNFTLKIRSTKLEDSAMYFCASREGTGATANYGYTFGSGTRLTVV.